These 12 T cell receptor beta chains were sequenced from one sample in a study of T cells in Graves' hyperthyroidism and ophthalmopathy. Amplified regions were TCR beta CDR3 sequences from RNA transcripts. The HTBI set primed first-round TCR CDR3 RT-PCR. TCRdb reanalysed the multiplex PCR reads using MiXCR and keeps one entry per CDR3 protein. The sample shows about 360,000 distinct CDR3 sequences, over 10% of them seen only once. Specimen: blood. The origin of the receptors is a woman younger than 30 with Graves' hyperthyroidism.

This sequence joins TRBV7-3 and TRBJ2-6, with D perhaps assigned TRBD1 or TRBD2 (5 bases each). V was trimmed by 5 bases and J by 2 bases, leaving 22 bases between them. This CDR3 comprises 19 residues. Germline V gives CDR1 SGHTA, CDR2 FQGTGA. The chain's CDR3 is CASSAALGLKGPGANVLTF. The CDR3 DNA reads TGTGCCAGCAGCGCGGCCCTGGGGCTAAAGGGACCTGGGGCCAACGTCCTGACTTTC. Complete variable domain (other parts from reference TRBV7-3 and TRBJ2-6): GAGVSQTPSNKVTEKGKYVELRCDPISGHTALYWYRQSLGQGPEFLIYFQGTGAADDSGLPNDRFFAVRPEGSVSTLKIQRTERGDSAVYLCASSAALGLKGPGANVLTFGAGSRLTVL.

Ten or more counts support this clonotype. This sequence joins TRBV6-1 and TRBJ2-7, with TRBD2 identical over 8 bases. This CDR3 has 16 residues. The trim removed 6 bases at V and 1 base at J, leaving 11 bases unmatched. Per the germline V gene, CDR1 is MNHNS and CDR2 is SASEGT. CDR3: CASRGEVGLGSYEQYF. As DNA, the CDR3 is TGTGCCAGCAGGGGTGAGGTGGGACTAGGTTCCTACGAGCAGTACTTC.

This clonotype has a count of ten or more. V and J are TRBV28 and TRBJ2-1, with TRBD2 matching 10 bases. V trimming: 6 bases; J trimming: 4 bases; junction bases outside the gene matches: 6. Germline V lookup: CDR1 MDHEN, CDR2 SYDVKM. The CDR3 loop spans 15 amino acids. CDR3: CASRLSGRVYNEQFF. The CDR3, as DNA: TGTGCCAGCAGATTGAGCGGGAGGGTATACAATGAGCAGTTCTTC. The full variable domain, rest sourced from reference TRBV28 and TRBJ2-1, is DVKVTQSSRYLVKRTGEKVFLECVQDMDHENMFWYRQDPGLGLRLIYFSYDVKMKEKGDIPEGYSVSREKKERFSLILESASTNQTSMYLCASRLSGRVYNEQFFGPGTRLTVL.

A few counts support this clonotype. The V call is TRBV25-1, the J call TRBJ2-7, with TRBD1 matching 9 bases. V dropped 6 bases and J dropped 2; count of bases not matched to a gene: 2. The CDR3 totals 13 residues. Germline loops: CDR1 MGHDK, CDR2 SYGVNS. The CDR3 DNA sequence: TGTGCCAGCAGACAGGGGGCGGCCTACGAGCAGTACTTC. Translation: CASRQGAAYEQYF.

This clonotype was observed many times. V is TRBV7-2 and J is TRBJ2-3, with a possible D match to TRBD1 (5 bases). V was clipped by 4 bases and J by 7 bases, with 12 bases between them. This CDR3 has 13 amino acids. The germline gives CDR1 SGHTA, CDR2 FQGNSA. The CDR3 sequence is CASSSGRVNTQYF. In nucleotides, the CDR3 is TGTGCCAGCAGCTCGGGCAGGGTAAATACGCAGTATTTT.

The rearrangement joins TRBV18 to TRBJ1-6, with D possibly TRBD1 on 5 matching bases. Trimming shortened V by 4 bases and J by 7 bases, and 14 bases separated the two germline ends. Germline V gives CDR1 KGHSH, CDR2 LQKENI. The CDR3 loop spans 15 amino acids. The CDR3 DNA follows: TGTGCCAGCTCACGGGGGGACGGGCCGAATTCACCCCTCCACTTT. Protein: CASSRGDGPNSPLHF.

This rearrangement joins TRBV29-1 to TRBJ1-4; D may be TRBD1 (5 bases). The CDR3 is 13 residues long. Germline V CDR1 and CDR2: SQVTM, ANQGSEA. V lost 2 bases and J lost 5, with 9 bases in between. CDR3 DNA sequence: TGCAGCGTTGAATCTGGACAAAATGAAAAACTGTTTTTT. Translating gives CSVESGQNEKLFF.

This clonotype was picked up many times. Here the CDR3 reads CASSWGTSGEQFF. The CDR3 nucleotides are TGCGCCAGCAGCTGGGGGACTAGCGGTGAGCAGTTCTTC. The chain carries TRBV5-1 and TRBJ2-1; 11 positions agree with TRBD2. Germline CDR1 is SGHRS and CDR2 is YFSETQ. The CDR3 length is 13 residues. V trimming: 3 bases; J trimming: 9 bases; junction bases outside the gene matches: 2.

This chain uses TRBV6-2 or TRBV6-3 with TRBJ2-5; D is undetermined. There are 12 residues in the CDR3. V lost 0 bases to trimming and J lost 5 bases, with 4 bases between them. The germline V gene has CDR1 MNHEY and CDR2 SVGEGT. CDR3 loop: CASSYSVETQYF. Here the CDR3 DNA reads TGTGCCAGCAGTTACTCTGTGGAGACCCAGTACTTC.

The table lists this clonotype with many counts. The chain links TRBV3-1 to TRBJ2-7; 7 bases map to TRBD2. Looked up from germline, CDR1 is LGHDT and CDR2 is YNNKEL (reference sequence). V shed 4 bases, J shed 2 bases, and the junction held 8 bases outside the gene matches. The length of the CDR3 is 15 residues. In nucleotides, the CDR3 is TGTGCCAGCAGCCCAGTGATAGCGGGCCCCTACGAGCAGTACTTC. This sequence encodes CASSPVIAGPYEQYF.

CDR3 nucleotides: TGTGCCAGCGTAGGAAGCCAGGGAAGCTACGAGCAGTACTTC. It is translated as CASVGSQGSYEQYF. The chain recombines TRBV28 with TRBJ2-7; D perhaps matches TRBD1 (5 bases). The CDR3 spans 14 residues. Looked up from germline, CDR1 is MDHEN and CDR2 is SYDVKM. V was shortened by 8 bases and J by 3 bases, with 17 bases between the two germline ends.

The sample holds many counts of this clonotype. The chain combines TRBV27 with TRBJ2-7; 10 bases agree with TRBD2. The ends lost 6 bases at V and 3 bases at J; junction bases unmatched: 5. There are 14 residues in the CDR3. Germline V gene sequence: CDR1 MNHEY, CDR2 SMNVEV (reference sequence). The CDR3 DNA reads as TGTGCCAGCAGAGGTAGCGGGGGGAGCTACGAGCAGTACTTC. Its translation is CASRGSGGSYEQYF.